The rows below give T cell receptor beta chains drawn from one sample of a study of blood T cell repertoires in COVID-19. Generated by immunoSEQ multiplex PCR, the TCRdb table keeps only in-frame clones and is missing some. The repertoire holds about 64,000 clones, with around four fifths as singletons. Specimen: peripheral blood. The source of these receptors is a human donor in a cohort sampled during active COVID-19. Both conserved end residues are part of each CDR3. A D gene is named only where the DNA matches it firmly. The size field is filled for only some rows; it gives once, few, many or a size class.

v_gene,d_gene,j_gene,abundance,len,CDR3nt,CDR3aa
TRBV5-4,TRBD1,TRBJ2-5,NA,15,TGTGCCAGCAGCTCCGGGATTGACAGGGGAGAGACCCAGTACTTC,CASSSGIDRGETQYF
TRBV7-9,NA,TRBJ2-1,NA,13,TGTGCCAGCAGCCAGGAGGGGGGGACAGGCGAATTCTTC,CASSQEGGTGEFF
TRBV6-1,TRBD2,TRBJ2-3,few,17,TGTGCCAGCAGTGAAGGATGGGCTAGCGGTTACACAGATACGCAGTATTTT,CASSEGWASGYTDTQYF
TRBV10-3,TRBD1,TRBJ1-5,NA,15,TGTGCCATCAGTGAGCGACAGGGCGGCAATCAGCCCCAGCATTTT,CAISERQGGNQPQHF
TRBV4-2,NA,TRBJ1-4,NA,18,TGTGCCAGCAGCCCGGCTGCCGGCGGGGGATGGGGTAATGAAAAACTGTTTTTT,CASSPAAGGGWGNEKLFF
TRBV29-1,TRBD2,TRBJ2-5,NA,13,TGCAGCGTTGAGTTTCTAGCGGAAGAGACCCAGTACTTC,CSVEFLAEETQYF
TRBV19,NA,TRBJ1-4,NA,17,TGTGCCAGTAGCTACGCTTTTCGCTCTTCGTCTAATGAAAAACTGTTTTTT,CASSYAFRSSSNEKLFF
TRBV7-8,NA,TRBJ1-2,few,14,TGTGCCAGCAGCTTAGGTGTCAGGGTGAATGGCTACACCTTC,CASSLGVRVNGYTF
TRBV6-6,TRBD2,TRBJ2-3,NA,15,TGTGCCAGCAACCCACTAGCGGGGGCTCTAGATACGCAGTATTTT,CASNPLAGALDTQYF
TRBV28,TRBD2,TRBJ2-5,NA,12,TGTGCCAGTACTAGCGGACAAGAGACCCAGTACTTC,CASTSGQETQYF
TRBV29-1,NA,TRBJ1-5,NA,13,TGCAGCGTTGCCGGACAGCCCAATCAGCCCCAGCATTTT,CSVAGQPNQPQHF
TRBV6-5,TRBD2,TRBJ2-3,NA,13,TGTGCCACCCAGCGGGGAAGCACAGATACGCAGTATTTT,CATQRGSTDTQYF
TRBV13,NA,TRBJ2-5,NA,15,TGTGCCAGCAGCTTAGCTCGGTGGCAGGTAGAGACCCAGTACTTC,CASSLARWQVETQYF
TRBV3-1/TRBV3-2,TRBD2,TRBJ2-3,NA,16,TGTGCCAGCAGCTTATCCGCGGGGGGGCTTCCAGATACGCAGTATTTT,CASSLSAGGLPDTQYF
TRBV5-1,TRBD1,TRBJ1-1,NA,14,TGCGCCAGCAGCTTAGCCGGACAGGGCACTGAAGCTTTCTTT,CASSLAGQGTEAFF
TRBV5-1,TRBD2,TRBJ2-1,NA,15,TGCGCCAGCAACCAGGGGACTAGCGGGGTCAATGAGCAGTTCTTC,CASNQGTSGVNEQFF
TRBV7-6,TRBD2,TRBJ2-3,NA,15,TGTGCCAGCAGCTTGACTAGCCGTTTCACAGATACGCAGTATTTT,CASSLTSRFTDTQYF
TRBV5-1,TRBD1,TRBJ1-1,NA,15,TGCGCCAGCAGGTTTAGACAGGGGGCAGTAACTGAAGCTTTCTTT,CASRFRQGAVTEAFF
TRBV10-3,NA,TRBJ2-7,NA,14,TGTGCCATCAGTGACCCCCCCGTCCGCTACGAGCAGTACTTC,CAISDPPVRYEQYF
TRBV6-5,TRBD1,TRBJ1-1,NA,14,TGTGCCAGCAGTTACGAGGGGGCGAGAACTGAAGCTTTCTTT,CASSYEGARTEAFF
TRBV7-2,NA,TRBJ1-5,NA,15,TGTGCCAGCAGCTATCTAGGGCAGGGAATTCAGCCCCAGCATTTT,CASSYLGQGIQPQHF
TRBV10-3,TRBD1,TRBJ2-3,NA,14,TGTGCCATCGGCGCGACAGGGAGTATCGATACGCAGTATTTT,CAIGATGSIDTQYF
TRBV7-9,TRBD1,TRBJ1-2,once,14,TGTGCCAGCAGCGCCTCAGGGGGGAAATATGGCTACACCTTC,CASSASGGKYGYTF
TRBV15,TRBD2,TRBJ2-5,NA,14,TGTGCCACCCGAAGGGGCGGGGGGCCCGAGACCCAGTACTTC,CATRRGGGPETQYF
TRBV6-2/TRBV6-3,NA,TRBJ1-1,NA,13,TGTGCCAGCAGTTACCAGGGATACACTGAAGCTTTCTTT,CASSYQGYTEAFF
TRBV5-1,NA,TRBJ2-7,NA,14,TGCGCCAGCAGCTTGGATGTATCCTCCTACGAGCAGTACTTC,CASSLDVSSYEQYF
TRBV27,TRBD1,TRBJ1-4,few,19,TGTGCCAGCAGTTTACACGGACAGGGAGTATTCGTCGAAAATGAAAAACTGTTTTTT,CASSLHGQGVFVENEKLFF
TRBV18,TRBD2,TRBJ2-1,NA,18,TGTGCCAGCTCACCACGTGCGGTTACGGGAGGCCAAGACAATGAGCAGTTCTTC,CASSPRAVTGGQDNEQFF
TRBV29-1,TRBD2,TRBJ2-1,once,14,TGCAGCGTCGACGGGCTAGCGGGGGCTTATGAGCAGTTCTTC,CSVDGLAGAYEQFF
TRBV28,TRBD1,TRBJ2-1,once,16,TGTGCCAGCAGTTTATCCCGACAGGGCCCCTACAATGAGCAGTTCTTC,CASSLSRQGPYNEQFF
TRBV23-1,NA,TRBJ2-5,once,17,TGCGCCAGCTTCCCGAGCCTCCAGCGGTCCGCGGGGGAGACCCAGTACTTC,CASFPSLQRSAGETQYF
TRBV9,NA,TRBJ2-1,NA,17,TGTGCCAGCAGCCGGGGGGCCGGGTGGGACTCCTACAATGAGCAGTTCTTC,CASSRGAGWDSYNEQFF
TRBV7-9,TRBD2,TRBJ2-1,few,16,TGTGCCAGCAGCCTTAGCGGGGGGGCCTCCTACAATGAGCAGTTCTTC,CASSLSGGASYNEQFF
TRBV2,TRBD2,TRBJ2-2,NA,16,TGTGCCAGCACCTTGCGGACTAGCGGGGGCACCGGGGAGCTGTTTTTT,CASTLRTSGGTGELFF
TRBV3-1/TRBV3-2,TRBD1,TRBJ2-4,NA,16,TGTGCCAGCAGCCGATTAAAACAGACAGGGCCGACCATTCAGTACTTC,CASSRLKQTGPTIQYF
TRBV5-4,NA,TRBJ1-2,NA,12,TGTGCCAGCAGCCTTGACAGCTATGGCTACACCTTC,CASSLDSYGYTF
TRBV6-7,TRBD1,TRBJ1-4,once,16,TGTGCCAGCACCGGGACAGGGCGAACTACTAATGAAAAACTGTTTTTT,CASTGTGRTTNEKLFF
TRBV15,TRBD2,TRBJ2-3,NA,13,TGTGCCACCAGCAGGGGGGGGGCAGATACGCAGTATTTT,CATSRGGADTQYF
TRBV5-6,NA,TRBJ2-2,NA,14,TGTGCCAGCAGCTTGGTCCAGGTCTTCGGGGAGCTGTTTTTT,CASSLVQVFGELFF
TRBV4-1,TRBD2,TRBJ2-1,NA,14,TGCGCCAGCAGCCTCCGTGCGGGGGACAATGAGCAGTTCTTC,CASSLRAGDNEQFF
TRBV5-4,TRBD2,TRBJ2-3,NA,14,TGTGCCAGCAGCTTAGCGGGGGATAAAGGTATGCAGTATTTT,CASSLAGDKGMQYF
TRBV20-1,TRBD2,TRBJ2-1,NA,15,TGCAGTGCTAGTAAGCGAGCGGGGAAAATCAATGAGCAGTTCTTC,CSASKRAGKINEQFF
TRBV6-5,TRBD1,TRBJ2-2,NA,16,TGTGCCAGCAGTTACTCCGCAGGGGGTAGCACCGGGGAGCTGTTTTTT,CASSYSAGGSTGELFF
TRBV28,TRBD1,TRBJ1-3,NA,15,TGTGCCAGCAGTCTAACGACAGGGAACGGAAACACCATATATTTT,CASSLTTGNGNTIYF
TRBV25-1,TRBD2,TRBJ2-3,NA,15,TGTGCCACCGGGGGTCCAGCGGGGGGCAGGAATACGCAGTATTTT,CATGGPAGGRNTQYF
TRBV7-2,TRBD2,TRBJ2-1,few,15,TGTGCCAGCAGCCTCGGACTAGCGGCCTACAATGAGCAGTTCTTC,CASSLGLAAYNEQFF
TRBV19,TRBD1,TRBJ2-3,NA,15,TGTGCCAGTAGTATGCACAGGGGGATCACAGATACGCAGTATTTT,CASSMHRGITDTQYF
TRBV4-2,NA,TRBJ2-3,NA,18,TGTGCCAGCAGCCAGCTACAGGGGGGGGGAGACACCCGGGATACGCAGTATTTT,CASSQLQGGGDTRDTQYF
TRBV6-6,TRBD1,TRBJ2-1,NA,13,TGTGCCAGCAGTTACTATCCGGGACAGGGAGAGTTCTTC,CASSYYPGQGEFF
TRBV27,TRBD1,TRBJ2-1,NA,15,TGTGCCAGCAGTCCAGGGGGTAGGACCTACAATGAGCAGTTCTTC,CASSPGGRTYNEQFF
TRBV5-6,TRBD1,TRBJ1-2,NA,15,TGTGCCAGCAGCCTACCTGGGACAGTCGGCTATGGCTACACCTTC,CASSLPGTVGYGYTF
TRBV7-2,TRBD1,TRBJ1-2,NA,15,TGTGCCAGCAGCTTAGGGACAGGGGGATTCTATGGCTACACCTTC,CASSLGTGGFYGYTF
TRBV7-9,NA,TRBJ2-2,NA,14,TGTGCCAGCAGCCGGACATCGAACACCGGGGAGCTGTTTTTT,CASSRTSNTGELFF
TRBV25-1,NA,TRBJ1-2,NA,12,TGTGCCAGCAGTGAATTTCCGGATGGCTACACCTTC,CASSEFPDGYTF
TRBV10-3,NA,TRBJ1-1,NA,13,TGTGCCATCAGTGAGTCGCGGAGTCATGAAGCTTTCTTT,CAISESRSHEAFF
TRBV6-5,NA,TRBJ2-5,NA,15,TGTGCCAGCAGACGGGAAGGGCTAGCACGAGAGACCCAGTACTTC,CASRREGLARETQYF
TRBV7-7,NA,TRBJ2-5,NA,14,TGTGCCAGCAGCCAATACAGGGAGGGAGAGACCCAGTACTTC,CASSQYREGETQYF
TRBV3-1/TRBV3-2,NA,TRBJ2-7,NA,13,TGTGCCAGCAGCCAAGATCCCGGACAGAGGCTTAGCTTC,CASSQDPGQRLSF
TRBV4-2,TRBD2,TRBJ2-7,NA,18,TGTGCCAGCAGCCAAGCAGGACTAGCGGGGGGCCGGACGGATGAGCAGTACTTC,CASSQAGLAGGRTDEQYF